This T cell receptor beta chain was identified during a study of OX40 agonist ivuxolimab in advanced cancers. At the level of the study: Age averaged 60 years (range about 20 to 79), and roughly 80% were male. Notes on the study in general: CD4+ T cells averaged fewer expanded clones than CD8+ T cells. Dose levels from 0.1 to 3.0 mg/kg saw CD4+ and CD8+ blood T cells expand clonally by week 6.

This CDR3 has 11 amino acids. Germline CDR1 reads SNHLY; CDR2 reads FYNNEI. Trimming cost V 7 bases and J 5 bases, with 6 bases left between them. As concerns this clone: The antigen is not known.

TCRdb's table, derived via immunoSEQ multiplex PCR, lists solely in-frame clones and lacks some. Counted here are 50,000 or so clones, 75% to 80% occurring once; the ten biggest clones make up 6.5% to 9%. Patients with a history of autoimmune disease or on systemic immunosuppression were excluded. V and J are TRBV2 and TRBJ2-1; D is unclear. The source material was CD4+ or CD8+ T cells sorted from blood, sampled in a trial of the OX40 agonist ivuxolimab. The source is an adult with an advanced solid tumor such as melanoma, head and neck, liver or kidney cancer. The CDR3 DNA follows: TGTGCCAGCATTGGGCACAATGAGCAGTTCTTC. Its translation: CASIGHNEQFF.